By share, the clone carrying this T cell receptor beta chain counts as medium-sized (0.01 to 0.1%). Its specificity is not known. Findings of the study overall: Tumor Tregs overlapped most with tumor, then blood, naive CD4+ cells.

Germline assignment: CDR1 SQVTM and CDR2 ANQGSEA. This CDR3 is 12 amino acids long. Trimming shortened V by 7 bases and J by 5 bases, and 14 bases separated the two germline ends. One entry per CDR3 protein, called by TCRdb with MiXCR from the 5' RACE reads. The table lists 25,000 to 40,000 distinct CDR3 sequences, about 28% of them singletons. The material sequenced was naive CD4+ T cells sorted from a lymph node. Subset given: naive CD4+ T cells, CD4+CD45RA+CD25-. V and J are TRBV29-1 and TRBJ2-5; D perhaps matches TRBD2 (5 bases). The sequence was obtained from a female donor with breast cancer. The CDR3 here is CSGGEPGETQYF. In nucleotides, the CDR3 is TGCAGCGGGGGAGAGCCCGGGGAGACCCAGTACTTC.